Listed here are 30 T cell receptor beta chains from one sample, sequenced in a study of blood T cell repertoires in COVID-19. Using immunoSEQ multiplex PCR, the repertoire was profiled, and TCRdb retains in-frame clones only, with some absent. The repertoire consists of 150,000 to 200,000 clones, with about nine tenths occurring once and the leading ten covering more than 0.75%. The specimen sequenced was PBMCs or T cells enriched from blood (not recorded which). The receptor source for this set is a woman aged 18-30 years who had recovered from COVID-19.

This chain's CDR3 is CASCLAGNYNEQFF. The CDR3 DNA follows: TGTGCCAGCTGTTTAGCGGGGAATTACAATGAGCAGTTCTTC. V is TRBV2 and J is TRBJ2-1; 8 nucleotides agree with TRBD2. The CDR3 extends over 14 amino acids. The germline V gene encodes CDR1 SNHLY and CDR2 FYNNEI. The J segment lost 4 bases and the V segment lost 8 bases, leaving 7 bases of the junction unmatched. Combining the CDR3 with reference TRBV2 and TRBJ2-1 gives the whole variable domain EPEVTQTPSHQVTQMGQEVILRCVPISNHLYFYWYRQILGQKVEFLVSFYNNEISEKSEIFDDQFSVERPDGSNFTLKIRSTKLEDSAMYFCASCLAGNYNEQFFGPGTRLTVL.

The chain joins TRBV5-1 to TRBJ1-5; 8 positions agree with TRBD1. The CDR3 is 14 amino acids. V was pared by 4 bases and J by 4 bases, with 4 bases of the junction left unmatched. Germline V lookup: CDR1 SGHRS, CDR2 YFSETQ. The CDR3 DNA reads as TGCGCCAGCAGCACGGGACAGGCGAATCAGCCCCAGCATTTT. Translated: CASSTGQANQPQHF. Based on the CDR3 plus reference TRBV5-1 and TRBJ1-5, the full variable domain is KAGVTQTPRYLIKTRGQQVTLSCSPISGHRSVSWYQQTPGQGLQFLFEYFSETQRNKGNFPGRFSGRQFSNSRSEMNVSTLELGDSALYLCASSTGQANQPQHFGDGTRLSIL.

The chain couples TRBV5-4 to TRBJ2-1, with 10 positions matching TRBD2. This CDR3 spans 14 amino acids. With V trimmed by 9 bases and J by 8 bases, 11 bases remained unmatched. Germline V gene sequence: CDR1 SGHNT, CDR2 YYREEE (reference sequence). The CDR3 spells CAIDASGSSHEQFF. The DNA for the CDR3 is TGTGCCATCGACGCTAGCGGGAGTTCTCATGAGCAGTTCTTC.

The chain has TRBV27 and TRBJ2-3, with TRBD2 matching over 7 bases. Germline assignment: CDR1 MNHEY and CDR2 SMNVEV (reference sequence). V lost 6 bases and J lost 5; bases outside the gene matches: 5. The length of the CDR3 is 13 residues. The CDR3 here is CASRYRGRDTQYF. The CDR3 DNA follows: TGTGCCAGCAGGTACCGCGGGAGAGATACGCAGTATTTT.

The chain combines TRBV5-1 with TRBJ1-6, with 10 nucleotides matching TRBD1. CDR1 is SGHRS and CDR2 is YFSETQ in the germline V gene. The CDR3 runs 14 residues. Trimming at V came to 3 bases and at J to 8 bases, leaving 2 bases not matched to a gene. In DNA form, the CDR3 reads TGCGCCAGCAGCTACGGGACAGGGGATTCACCCCTCCACTTT. Amino acids: CASSYGTGDSPLHF.

The V and J genes are TRBV7-8 and TRBJ1-2, with 10 bases lining up with TRBD1. Germline CDR1 is SGHVS and CDR2 is FQNEAQ. CDR3 length: 17 amino acids. Trimming cost V 0 bases and J 4 bases; bases outside gene matches: 8. The CDR3 spells CASSLAPGQGETYGYTF. In DNA form, the CDR3 reads TGTGCCAGCAGCTTAGCACCCGGACAGGGGGAAACCTATGGCTACACCTTC.

Here the CDR3 reads CASSLAGGRDTQYF. The CDR3 nucleotides read TGTGCCAGCAGCTTAGCGGGAGGGAGGGATACGCAGTATTTT. The chain links TRBV7-2 to TRBJ2-3, with 7 bases aligning to TRBD2. The V gene's germline CDR1 is SGHTA and CDR2 FQGNSA. The CDR3 has 14 amino acids. Unmatched junction bases numbered 3, after V lost 0 bases and J lost 6 bases.

The rearrangement links TRBV27 to TRBJ1-1; 9 nucleotides agree with TRBD1. This CDR3 has 16 amino acids. V shed 6 bases and J 4 bases; nucleotides not matched to a gene: 12. The germline V gene encodes CDR1 MNHEY and CDR2 SMNVEV (reference sequence). The CDR3 sequence is CASRLRGTGRVTEAFF. The CDR3 DNA sequence: TGTGCCAGCAGACTAAGAGGGACAGGGCGGGTCACTGAAGCTTTCTTT.

This chain connects TRBV11-1 to TRBJ2-7, with 8 bases aligning to TRBD2. CDR3 length: 15 amino acids. After removal of 5 bases from V and 3 bases from J, the junction contained 9 bases not matched to a gene. The germline V gene encodes CDR1 SGHAT and CDR2 FQDESV (reference sequence). CDR3 nucleotide sequence: TGTGCCAGCAGCAACTTCCGGGAGGGCCTCTACGAGCAGTACTTC. This gives the protein CASSNFREGLYEQYF.

The chain has TRBV29-1 and TRBJ1-1; TRBD1 matches at 7 bases. Germline CDR1 SQVTM, CDR2 ANQGSEA. CDR3 length: 15 residues. V shed 5 bases, J shed 0 bases, and the junction held 9 bases outside the gene matches. The CDR3 DNA follows: TGCAGCGTTTGTTGGGGGACAGTCATGAACACTGAAGCTTTCTTT. Translation gives CSVCWGTVMNTEAFF.

The V call is TRBV15, the J call TRBJ2-7; tentative D call: TRBD2 (5 bases). The V end was cut by 0 bases, the J end by 3 bases, with 12 bases between. This CDR3 has 15 residues. Germline CDR1 reads LNHNV; CDR2 reads YYDKDF (reference sequence). The CDR3 DNA reads TGTGCCACCAGCAGAGATCGAGAGGGATTCTACGAGCAGTACTTC. It is translated as CATSRDREGFYEQYF.

The chain recombines TRBV2 with TRBJ2-3; TRBD2 is a possible D gene (5 bases). V lost 10 bases to trimming and J lost 5 bases, with 10 bases between them. Germline values: CDR1 SNHLY, CDR2 FYNNEI. The CDR3 is 11 amino acids. The CDR3 reads CAMPLGDTQYF. CDR3 nucleotide sequence: TGTGCCATGCCACTAGGAGATACGCAGTATTTT.

This chain connects TRBV2 to TRBJ2-7; D gene uncertain. The CDR3 totals 12 residues. Germline V gene lookup returns CDR1 SNHLY and CDR2 FYNNEI. V was clipped by 1 base and J by 4 bases, with 5 bases between them. The CDR3 region has the DNA TGTGCCAGCAGTGAAGTCCAGTACGAGCAGTACTTC. Translation gives CASSEVQYEQYF.

The chain couples TRBV5-4 to TRBJ1-1, with TRBD1 as a possible D gene (6 bases). The V gene's germline CDR1 is SGHNT and CDR2 YYREEE (reference sequence). V was trimmed by 2 bases and J by 5 bases, leaving 10 bases between them. The CDR3 has 13 amino acids. Here the CDR3 reads CASSLQGWTEAFF. The CDR3 DNA is TGTGCCAGCAGCTTACAGGGTTGGACTGAAGCTTTCTTT.

The genes are TRBV14 and TRBJ2-7, with 8 bases lining up with TRBD2. CDR3 length: 14 amino acids. V trimming: 5 bases; J trimming: 2 bases; junction bases outside the gene matches: 5. Germline V gives CDR1 SGHDN, CDR2 FVKESK. CDR3 sequence (DNA): TGTGCCAGCAGCATTAGCGGGGTGACCTACGAGCAGTACTTC. Translation: CASSISGVTYEQYF.

This clone showed up just a few times. It is unclear where the CDR3 begins or ends on the DNA, so no DNA is shown, and the CDR3 is as TCRdb lists it. The genes are TRBV18 and TRBJ1-1; TRBD1, the D gene given by the table, was not confirmed from the DNA. The CDR3 region is 13 residues in length, termini included. CDR1 is KGHSH, CDR2 LQKENI, per germline. The CDR3 spells CASSPVGQGSPFF.

The chain combines TRBV14 with TRBJ1-2; TRBD1 agrees at 7 bases. Germline assignment: CDR1 SGHDN and CDR2 FVKESK. Germline trimming cut 4 bases from V and 3 bases from J; bases unmatched to any gene: 5. The CDR3 loop spans 14 amino acids. In nucleotides, the CDR3 is TGTGCCAGCAGCCCCGGGACAGTCCACTATGGCTACACCTTC. This gives the protein CASSPGTVHYGYTF.

The V gene is TRBV5-1, the J gene TRBJ1-6, with 8 positions matching TRBD1. CDR3 length equals 15 residues. After removal of 0 bases from V and 10 bases from J, the junction contained 6 bases not matched to a gene. CDR1 is SGHRS and CDR2 is YFSETQ in the germline V gene. The CDR3 DNA is TGCGCCAGCAGCTTGGGCCAGGGGGCTTGGTCACCCCTCCACTTT. This sequence encodes CASSLGQGAWSPLHF.

The chain links TRBV28 to TRBJ2-6, with D unresolved. CDR1 and CDR2 from the germline V gene are MDHEN and SYDVKM. V was shortened by 6 bases and J by 1 base, with 4 bases between the two germline ends. This CDR3 region has 13 residues. This CDR3 reads CASRQSGANVLTF. CDR3 sequence (DNA): TGTGCCAGCAGGCAGTCTGGGGCCAACGTCCTGACTTTC.

The V and J genes are TRBV29-1 and TRBJ2-1; 11 bases line up with TRBD2. Germline V gives CDR1 SQVTM, CDR2 ANQGSEA. The CDR3 is 16 amino acids. V dropped 3 bases and J dropped 1; count of bases not matched to a gene: 5. CDR3 sequence reads: CSVEGGTSGSYNEQFF. The DNA for the CDR3 is TGCAGCGTTGAGGGAGGGACTAGCGGATCCTACAATGAGCAGTTCTTC.

The chain links TRBV30 to TRBJ2-2; no reliable D call. V was clipped by 2 bases and J by 4 bases, with 11 bases between them. Per germline, CDR1 GTSNPN and CDR2 SVGIG (reference sequence). This CDR3 region has 14 residues. The CDR3 reads CAWSNRVGTGELFF. CDR3 sequence (DNA): TGTGCCTGGAGTAACCGGGTAGGCACCGGGGAGCTGTTTTTT.

There are a few counts of this clone. J is TRBJ2-1 and V is TRBV7-9; 7 nucleotides line up with TRBD2. CDR1 and CDR2 from the germline V gene are SEHNR and FQNEAQ (reference sequence). The CDR3 has 14 amino acids. V lost 2 bases, J lost 8 bases, and 6 bases stayed unmatched. The DNA for the CDR3 is TGTGCCAGCAGCTTACCCGCTCGGGGGGATGAGCAGTTCTTC. Amino acid sequence: CASSLPARGDEQFF.

The rearrangement links TRBV9 to TRBJ2-1; D not resolved. The CDR3 loop spans 12 amino acids. Germline-derived CDR1 and CDR2 are SGDLS and YYNGEE. With 0 bases removed from V and 6 bases from J, the gap between germline ends came to 4 bases. In DNA, the CDR3 is TGTGCCAGCAGCGTAGACGGCAATGAGCAGTTCTTC. This gives the protein CASSVDGNEQFF.

V usage is TRBV28 and J usage is TRBJ2-5; TRBD1 agrees at 10 bases. The CDR3 has 13 amino acids. J lost 7 bases, V lost 5 bases, and 4 bases had no gene match. Germline CDR1 and CDR2: MDHEN and SYDVKM. CDR3 nucleotides: TGTGCCAGCAGTGACAGGGGGCCCGGGACCCAGTACTTC. Encoded protein: CASSDRGPGTQYF.

The chain joins TRBV5-1 to TRBJ1-2; 7 bases fit TRBD1. Germline lookup yields CDR1 SGHRS and CDR2 YFSETQ. The CDR3 runs to 15 residues. V gave up 4 bases and J gave up 0 bases; unmatched junction bases: 6. The CDR3 is CASSPRQGTNYGYTF. The CDR3 DNA follows: TGCGCCAGCAGCCCCCGACAGGGAACTAACTATGGCTACACCTTC. Supplemented by reference TRBV5-1 and TRBJ1-2, the full variable domain reads KAGVTQTPRYLIKTRGQQVTLSCSPISGHRSVSWYQQTPGQGLQFLFEYFSETQRNKGNFPGRFSGRQFSNSRSEMNVSTLELGDSALYLCASSPRQGTNYGYTFGSGTRLTVV.

The V call is TRBV6-4, the J call TRBJ1-1, with 11 positions matching TRBD1. Germline V gene data show CDR1 as MRHNA and CDR2 as SNTAGT. The CDR3 extends over 13 amino acids. V shed 6 bases, J shed 7 bases, and the junction held 4 bases outside the gene matches. In DNA form, the CDR3 reads TGTGCCAGCAGGCGGACAGGGGGCCTTGAAGCTTTCTTT. Translating gives CASRRTGGLEAFF.

The chain employs TRBV19 and TRBJ2-2; the match to TRBD1 covers 7 bases. Per the germline V gene, CDR1 is LNHDA and CDR2 is SQIVND (reference sequence). The junction had 7 bases not matched to a gene; V was cut back by 5 bases and J by 7 bases. This CDR3 is built from 14 residues. The CDR3 coding sequence is TGTGCCAGTAGTCCGGGGACAGCCCTCGGGGAGCTGTTTTTT. It codes for CASSPGTALGELFF. Based on the CDR3 plus reference TRBV19 and TRBJ2-2, the full variable domain is DGGITQSPKYLFRKEGQNVTLSCEQNLNHDAMYWYRQDPGQGLRLIYYSQIVNDFQKGDIAEGYSVSREKKESFPLTVTSAQKNPTAFYLCASSPGTALGELFFGEGSRLTVL.

The chain recombines TRBV27 with TRBJ2-3, with D perhaps matching TRBD1 (6 bases). The CDR3 has 15 amino acids. The ends were cut back, 5 bases at V and 0 bases at J, with 12 bases in the middle. Germline CDR1 is MNHEY and CDR2 is SMNVEV (reference sequence). The CDR3 coding sequence is TGTGCCAGCAGTGGAACAGGGCTGAGCACAGATACGCAGTATTTT. Translation: CASSGTGLSTDTQYF.

This clone came up a few times. This sequence joins TRBV7-9 and TRBJ1-1, with a weak D call TRBD1 (6 bases). Per the germline V gene, CDR1 is SEHNR and CDR2 is FQNEAQ (reference sequence). V was cut by 4 bases and J by 1 base, with 7 bases left in between. This CDR3 spans 13 amino acids. Written as DNA, the CDR3 is TGTGCCAGCAGCTACAGGGAGAACACTGAAGCTTTCTTT. Translation gives CASSYRENTEAFF.

The rearrangement joins TRBV28 to TRBJ1-3; perhaps TRBD1 as D (6 bases). V was pared by 7 bases and J by 3 bases, with 13 bases between. The CDR3 consists of 14 residues. The germline gives CDR1 MDHEN, CDR2 SYDVKM. CDR3: CASIPDRIGNTIYF. The CDR3 region has the DNA TGTGCCAGCATACCCGACAGGATTGGAAACACCATATATTTT.